A single sample is the source of the 2 T cell receptor beta chains below, sequenced in a study of blood T cell repertoires in COVID-19. The assay was immunoSEQ multiplex PCR, and TCRdb's table has in-frame clones only and misses some. The sample consists of around 20,000 clones, around 67% of them appearing once. The sample comprised peripheral blood. The receptors shown here come from a human donor in a cohort sampled during active or convalescent COVID-19.

This clone was counted a single time. The chain has TRBV7-9 and TRBJ1-1; D is uncertain. This CDR3 region has 14 residues. The V gene lost 1 base and the J gene lost 1 base, with 7 bases spanning the gap. Germline V gene sequence: CDR1 SEHNR, CDR2 FQNEAQ (reference sequence). The DNA for the CDR3 is TGTGCCAGCAGCTTAGGCGGGAAGAACACTGAAGCTTTCTTT. It yields the protein CASSLGGKNTEAFF.

The chain recombines TRBV5-1 with TRBJ2-2; possibly TRBD1 for D (6 bases). Germline V gene sequence: CDR1 SGHRS, CDR2 YFSETQ. V lost 1 base, J lost 0 bases, and 7 bases lay in between. The CDR3 is 15 residues long. The CDR3 spells CASSLPGANTGELFF. The CDR3 DNA reads TGCGCCAGCAGCTTGCCAGGGGCGAACACCGGGGAGCTGTTTTTT.